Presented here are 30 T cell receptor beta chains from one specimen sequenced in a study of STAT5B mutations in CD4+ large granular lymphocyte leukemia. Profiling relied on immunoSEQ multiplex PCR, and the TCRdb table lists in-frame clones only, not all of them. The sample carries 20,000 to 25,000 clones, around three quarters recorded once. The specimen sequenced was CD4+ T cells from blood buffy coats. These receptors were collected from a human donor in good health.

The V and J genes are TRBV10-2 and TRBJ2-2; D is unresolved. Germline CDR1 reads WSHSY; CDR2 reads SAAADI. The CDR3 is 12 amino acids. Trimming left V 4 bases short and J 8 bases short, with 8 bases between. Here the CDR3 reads CASSADWGELFF. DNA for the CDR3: TGCGCCAGCAGTGCTGACTGGGGGGAGCTGTTTTTT.

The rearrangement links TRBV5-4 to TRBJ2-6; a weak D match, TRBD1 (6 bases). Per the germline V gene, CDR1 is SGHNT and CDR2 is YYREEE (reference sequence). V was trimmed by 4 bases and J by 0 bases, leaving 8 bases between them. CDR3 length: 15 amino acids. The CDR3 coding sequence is TGTGCCAGCAGCCCGGGACACTCTGGGGCCAACGTCCTGACTTTC. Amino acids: CASSPGHSGANVLTF.

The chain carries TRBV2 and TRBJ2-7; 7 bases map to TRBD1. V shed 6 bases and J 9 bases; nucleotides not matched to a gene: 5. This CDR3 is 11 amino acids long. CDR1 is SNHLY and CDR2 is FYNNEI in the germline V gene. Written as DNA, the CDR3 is TGTGCCAGCAGATACAGGGGAGCGCAGTACTTC. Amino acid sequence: CASRYRGAQYF.

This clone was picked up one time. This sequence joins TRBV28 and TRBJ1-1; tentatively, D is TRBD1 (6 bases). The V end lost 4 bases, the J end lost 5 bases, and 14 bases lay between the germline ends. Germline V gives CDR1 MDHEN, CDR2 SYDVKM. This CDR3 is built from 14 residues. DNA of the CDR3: TGTGCCAGCAGTTCACAGGGTAGAGTGACTGAAGCTTTCTTT. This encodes CASSSQGRVTEAFF.

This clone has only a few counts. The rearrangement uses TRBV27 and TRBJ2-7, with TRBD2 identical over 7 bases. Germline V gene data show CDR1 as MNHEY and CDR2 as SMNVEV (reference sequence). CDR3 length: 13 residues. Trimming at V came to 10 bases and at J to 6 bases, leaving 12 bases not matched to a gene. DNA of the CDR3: TGTGCCACCCTGGGACTAAAAAGGGGCGAGCAGTACTTC. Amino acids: CATLGLKRGEQYF.

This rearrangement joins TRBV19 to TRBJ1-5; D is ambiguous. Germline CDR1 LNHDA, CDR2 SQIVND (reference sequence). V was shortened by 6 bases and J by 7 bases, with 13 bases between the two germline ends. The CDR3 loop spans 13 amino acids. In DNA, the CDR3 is TGTGCCAGTAGAGATAGCCCCAGGCAGCCCCAGCATTTT. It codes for CASRDSPRQPQHF.

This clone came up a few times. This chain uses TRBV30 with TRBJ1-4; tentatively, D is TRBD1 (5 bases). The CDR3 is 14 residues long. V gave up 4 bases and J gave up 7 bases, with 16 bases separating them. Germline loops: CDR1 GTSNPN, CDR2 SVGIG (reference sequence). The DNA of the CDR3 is TGTGCCTGGACTAAAGGCGCCGGGGGTGAAAAACTGTTTTTT. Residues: CAWTKGAGGEKLFF.

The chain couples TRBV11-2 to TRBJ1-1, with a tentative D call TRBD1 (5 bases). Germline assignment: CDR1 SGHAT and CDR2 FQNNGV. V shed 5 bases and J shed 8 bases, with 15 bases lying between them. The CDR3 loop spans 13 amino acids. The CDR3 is CASSRTGFVEAFF. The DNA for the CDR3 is TGTGCCAGCAGCCGTACAGGTTTTGTCGAAGCTTTCTTT.

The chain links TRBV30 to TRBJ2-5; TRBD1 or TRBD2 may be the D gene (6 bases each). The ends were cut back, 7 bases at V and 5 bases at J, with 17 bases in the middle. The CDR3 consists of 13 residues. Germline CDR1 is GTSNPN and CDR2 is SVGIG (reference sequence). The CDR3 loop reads CASGQRAGETQYF. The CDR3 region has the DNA TGTGCCTCCGGACAGCGGGCTGGGGAGACCCAGTACTTC.

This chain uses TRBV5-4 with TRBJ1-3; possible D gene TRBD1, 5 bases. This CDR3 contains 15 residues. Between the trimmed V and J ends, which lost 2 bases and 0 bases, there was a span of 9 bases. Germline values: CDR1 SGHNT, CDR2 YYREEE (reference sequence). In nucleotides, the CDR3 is TGTGCCAGCAGCTTTGGGGGTTACTCTGGAAACACCATATATTTT. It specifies CASSFGGYSGNTIYF.

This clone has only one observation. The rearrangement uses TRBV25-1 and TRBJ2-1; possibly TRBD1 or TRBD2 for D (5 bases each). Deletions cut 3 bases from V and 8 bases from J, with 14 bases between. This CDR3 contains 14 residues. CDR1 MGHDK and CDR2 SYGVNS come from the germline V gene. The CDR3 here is CASSDPRDVDEQFF. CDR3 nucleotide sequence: TGTGCCAGCAGTGACCCGAGGGACGTGGATGAGCAGTTCTTC.

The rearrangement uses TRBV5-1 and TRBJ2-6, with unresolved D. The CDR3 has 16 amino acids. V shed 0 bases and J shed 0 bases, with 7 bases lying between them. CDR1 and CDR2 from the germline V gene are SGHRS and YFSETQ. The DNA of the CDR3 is TGCGCCAGCAGCTTGGAAGGTAGCTCTGGGGCCAACGTCCTGACTTTC. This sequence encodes CASSLEGSSGANVLTF. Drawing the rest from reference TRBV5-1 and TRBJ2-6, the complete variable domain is KAGVTQTPRYLIKTRGQQVTLSCSPISGHRSVSWYQQTPGQGLQFLFEYFSETQRNKGNFPGRFSGRQFSNSRSEMNVSTLELGDSALYLCASSLEGSSGANVLTFGAGSRLTVL.

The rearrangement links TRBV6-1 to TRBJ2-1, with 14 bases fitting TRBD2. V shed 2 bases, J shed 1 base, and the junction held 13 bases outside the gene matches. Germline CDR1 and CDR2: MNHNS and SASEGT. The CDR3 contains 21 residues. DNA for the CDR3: TGTGCCAGCAGTGAACAGGGACTAGCGGGAGTTCTGGGCAGTTCCTACAATGAGCAGTTCTTC. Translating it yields CASSEQGLAGVLGSSYNEQFF.

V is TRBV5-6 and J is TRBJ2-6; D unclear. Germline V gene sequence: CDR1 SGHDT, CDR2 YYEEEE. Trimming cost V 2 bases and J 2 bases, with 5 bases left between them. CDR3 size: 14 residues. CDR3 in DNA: TGTGCCAGCAGCTTCAGTGCTGGGGCCAACGTCCTGACTTTC. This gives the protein CASSFSAGANVLTF.

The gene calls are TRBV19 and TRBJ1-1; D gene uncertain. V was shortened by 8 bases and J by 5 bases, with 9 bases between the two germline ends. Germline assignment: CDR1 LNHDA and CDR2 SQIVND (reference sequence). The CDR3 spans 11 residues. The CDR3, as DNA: TGTGCCAGTGATGGTGGGACTGAAGCTTTCTTT. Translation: CASDGGTEAFF. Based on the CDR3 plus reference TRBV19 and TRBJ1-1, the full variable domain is DGGITQSPKYLFRKEGQNVTLSCEQNLNHDAMYWYRQDPGQGLRLIYYSQIVNDFQKGDIAEGYSVSREKKESFPLTVTSAQKNPTAFYLCASDGGTEAFFGQGTRLTVV.

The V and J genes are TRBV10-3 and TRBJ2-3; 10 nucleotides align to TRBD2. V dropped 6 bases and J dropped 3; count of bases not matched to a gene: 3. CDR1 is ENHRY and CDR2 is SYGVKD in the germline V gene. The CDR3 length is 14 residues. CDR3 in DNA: TGTGCCATCAGCACTAGCGGGAATACAGATACGCAGTATTTT. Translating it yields CAISTSGNTDTQYF.

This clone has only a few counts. This CDR3 is CASSSSGVTEAFF. The CDR3 bases are TGTGCCAGCAGCTCCTCAGGGGTTACTGAAGCTTTCTTT. The chain combines TRBV7-9 with TRBJ1-1, with D possibly being TRBD1 (6 bases). Germline assignment: CDR1 SEHNR and CDR2 FQNEAQ (reference sequence). V shed 4 bases and J shed 5 bases, with 11 bases lying between them. The CDR3 contains 13 residues.

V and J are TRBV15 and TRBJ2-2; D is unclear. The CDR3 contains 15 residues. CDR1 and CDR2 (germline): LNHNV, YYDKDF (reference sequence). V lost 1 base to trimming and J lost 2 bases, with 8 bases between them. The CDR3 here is CATSRGPTNTGELFF. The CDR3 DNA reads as TGTGCCACCAGCAGAGGCCCCACAAACACCGGGGAGCTGTTTTTT.

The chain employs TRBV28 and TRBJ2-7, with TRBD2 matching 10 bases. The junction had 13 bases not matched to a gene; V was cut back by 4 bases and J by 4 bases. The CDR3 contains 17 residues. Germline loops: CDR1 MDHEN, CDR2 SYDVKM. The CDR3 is CASSSSGLASSLYEQYF. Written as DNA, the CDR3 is TGTGCCAGCAGTTCATCGGGACTAGCGTCGTCATTGTACGAGCAGTACTTC.

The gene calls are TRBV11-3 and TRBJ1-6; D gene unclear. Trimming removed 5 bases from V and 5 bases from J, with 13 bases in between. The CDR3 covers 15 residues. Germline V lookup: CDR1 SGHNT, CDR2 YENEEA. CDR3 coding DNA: TGTGCCAGCAGCCTTCAAGTGGAAAATAATTCACCCCTCCACTTT. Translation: CASSLQVENNSPLHF.

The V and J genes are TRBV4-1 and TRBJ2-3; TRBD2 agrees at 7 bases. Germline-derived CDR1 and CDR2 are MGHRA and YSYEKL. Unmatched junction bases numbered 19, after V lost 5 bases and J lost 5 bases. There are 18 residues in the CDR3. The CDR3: CASSSPLSPAGARDTQYF. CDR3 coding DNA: TGCGCCAGCAGCTCACCCCTTTCGCCCGCGGGAGCTAGAGATACGCAGTATTTT.

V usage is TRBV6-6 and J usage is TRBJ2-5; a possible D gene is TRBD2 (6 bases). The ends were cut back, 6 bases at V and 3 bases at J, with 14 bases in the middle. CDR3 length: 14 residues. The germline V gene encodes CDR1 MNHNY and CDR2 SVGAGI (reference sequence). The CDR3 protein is CASRARWGEETQYF. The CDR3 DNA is TGTGCCAGCAGGGCCCGTTGGGGGGAAGAGACCCAGTACTTC.

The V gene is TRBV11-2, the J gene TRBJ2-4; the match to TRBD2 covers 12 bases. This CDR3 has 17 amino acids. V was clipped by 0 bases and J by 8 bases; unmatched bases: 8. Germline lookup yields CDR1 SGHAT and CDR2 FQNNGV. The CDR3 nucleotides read TGTGCCAGCAGCTTAGATTCGAGACTAGCGGGAGAGTACATTCAGTACTTC. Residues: CASSLDSRLAGEYIQYF.

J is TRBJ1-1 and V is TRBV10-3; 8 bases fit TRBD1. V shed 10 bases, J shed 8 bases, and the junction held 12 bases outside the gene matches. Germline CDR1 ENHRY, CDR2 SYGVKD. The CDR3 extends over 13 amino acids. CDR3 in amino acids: CATQDPGQGEAFF. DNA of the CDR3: TGTGCCACCCAGGACCCCGGACAGGGAGAAGCTTTCTTT.

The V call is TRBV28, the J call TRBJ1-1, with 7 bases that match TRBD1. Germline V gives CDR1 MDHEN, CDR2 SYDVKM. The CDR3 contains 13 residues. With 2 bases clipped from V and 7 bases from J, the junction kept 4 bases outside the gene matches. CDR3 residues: CASSLTNRGEAFF. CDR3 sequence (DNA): TGTGCCAGCAGTTTAACCAACAGGGGTGAAGCTTTCTTT.

The CDR3 region has the DNA TGTGCCAGCAGCTTAGATAGGTACCAAGAGACCCAGTACTTC. Protein: CASSLDRYQETQYF. V usage is TRBV7-6 and J usage is TRBJ2-5; D is uncertain. Per germline, CDR1 SGHVS and CDR2 FNYEAQ. The CDR3 extends over 14 amino acids. Deletions cut 1 base from V and 0 bases from J, with 6 bases between.

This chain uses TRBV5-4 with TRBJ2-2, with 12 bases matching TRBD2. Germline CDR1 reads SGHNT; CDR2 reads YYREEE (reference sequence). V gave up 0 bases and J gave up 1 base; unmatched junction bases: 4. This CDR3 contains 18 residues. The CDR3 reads CASSLGLAGVGNTGELFF. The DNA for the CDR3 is TGTGCCAGCAGCTTGGGACTAGCGGGAGTGGGGAACACCGGGGAGCTGTTTTTT.

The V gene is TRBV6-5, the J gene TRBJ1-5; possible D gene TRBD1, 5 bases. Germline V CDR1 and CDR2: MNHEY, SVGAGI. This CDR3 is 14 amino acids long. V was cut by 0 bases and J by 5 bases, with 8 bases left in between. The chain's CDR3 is CASSYSRGHQPQHF. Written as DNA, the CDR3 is TGTGCCAGCAGTTACTCGAGGGGACATCAGCCCCAGCATTTT.

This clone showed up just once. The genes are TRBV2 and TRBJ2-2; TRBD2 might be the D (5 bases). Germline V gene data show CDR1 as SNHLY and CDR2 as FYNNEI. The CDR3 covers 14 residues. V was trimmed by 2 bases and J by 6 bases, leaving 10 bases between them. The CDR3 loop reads CASSEWTPAGELFF. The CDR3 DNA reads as TGTGCCAGCAGTGAATGGACTCCGGCCGGGGAGCTGTTTTTT.

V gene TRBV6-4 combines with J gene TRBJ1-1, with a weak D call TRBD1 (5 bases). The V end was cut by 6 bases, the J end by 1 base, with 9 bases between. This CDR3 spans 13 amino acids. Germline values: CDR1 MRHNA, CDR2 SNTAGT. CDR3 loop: CASSRDGNTEAFF. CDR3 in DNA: TGTGCCAGCAGCCGGGACGGGAACACTGAAGCTTTCTTT.